This T cell receptor (beta chain) was retrieved from a study of siplizumab effects on memory and regulatory T cells. Notes on the study in general: Naive T cells were seen as more diverse than memory cells and as major alloresponse contributors. Most proliferating CD4+ or CD8+ clones, roughly 80-95%, had no naive or memory assignment. Proof of suppressive function in proliferating Tregs from siplizumab cultures was not established.

Repertoires were generated with immunoSEQ multiplex PCR, while TCRdb's copy carries only in-frame clones and drops some. Of over 85,000 clones detected, approximately 93% appear once; the ten largest clones hold around 0.33%. Germline V gene data show CDR1 as SGHTS and CDR2 as YDEGEE. This CDR3 comprises 15 residues. Trimming removed 4 bases at V and 6 bases at J, with 20 bases between. This clone was seen a single time. Antigen: not known. This TCR derives from a human donor in good health. This chain joins TRBV5-8 and TRBJ2-7; a possible D gene is TRBD2 (6 bases). Sequenced material: non-Treg CD4+ T cells sorted from blood. In DNA form, the CDR3 reads TGTGCCAGCAGCCTACCCGTGGCGGGGAAAGGCGAGCAGTACTTC. Translation gives CASSLPVAGKGEQYF.